This T cell receptor (beta chain) was sequenced for a study of CD8 T cells in ankylosing spondylitis. Worth noting for this clonotype: Its specificity is not known.

Study observations and caveats: Disease-associated clones were CD8+ and fairly uncommon in peripheral blood. A TCR beta motif of fewer than ten highly homologous variants seemed to mark ankylosing spondylitis blood.

TCRdb reprocessed the 5' RACE reads via MiXCR and lists one record per CDR3 protein. The sample records 100,000 or so distinct CDR3 sequences, around 8.3% being singletons. V was shortened by 5 bases and J by 9 bases, with 8 bases between the two germline ends. CDR3 size: 11 residues. The V gene's germline CDR1 is SGHAT and CDR2 FQNNGV. The receptor was isolated from a male donor with ankylosing spondylitis. This chain links TRBV11-2 with TRBJ2-1; tentative D call: TRBD2 (5 bases). The sample comprised blood, either unsorted or a sorted T cell fraction (not recorded which). As DNA, the CDR3 is TGTGCCAGCAGCCCGACTATTGAGCAGTTCTTC. This gives the protein CASSPTIEQFF.